This record concerns one TCR beta chain sequence. Antigen: not known. What was amplified from RNA transcripts were TCR beta CDR3 regions. A first-round RT-PCR of the TCR CDR3 used the HTBI primer set. One entry per CDR3 protein results from TCRdb running MiXCR on the multiplex PCR reads. The sample records fewer than 650,000 distinct CDR3 sequences, about 46% being singletons. The germline V gene has CDR1 SQVTM and CDR2 ANQGSEA. This CDR3 has 13 amino acids. The ends were cut back, 7 bases at V and 0 bases at J, with 10 bases in the middle. The data were taken from a study of T cells in Graves' hyperthyroidism and ophthalmopathy. Notes on the study in general: Also found in blood were most expanded thyroid clonotypes above 0.001. By a 13 V-J model, ophthalmopathy was set apart from stable hyperthyroidism.

The study left out patients who had uncontrolled infection, other autoimmune disease, pregnancy or lactation. Clinical symptoms, serum thyroxine, TRAb, thyroid ultrasound and orbital computed tomography informed diagnoses. This TCR derives from an adult woman with Graves' disease, either hyperthyroidism or ophthalmopathy (not recorded which). This chain links TRBV29-1 with TRBJ1-3; no definite D call. The sample consisted of peripheral blood or thyroid tissue (not recorded which). The CDR3 here is CSAQRVSGNTIYF. In nucleotides, the CDR3 is TGCAGCGCCCAACGTGTCTCTGGAAACACCATATATTTT.